Sequencing of this T cell receptor (beta chain) was carried out in a study of blood T cell repertoires in COVID-19. Study overall: Samples taken during acute and convalescent COVID-19 were collected in the United States, Italy and Spain. Nucleic acid was either cDNA or gDNA, and it came from T cells, B-cell-depleted T cells, or PBMCs.

Original data processing: The assay estimated nucleated cells by amplifying reference gene primers. Only in-frame clones appear in the TCRdb table, and some are missing; sequencing was by immunoSEQ multiplex PCR. V and J calls and clone size follow that table, whereas D and trimming were derived from the DNA. The sample contains roughly 340,000 clones, around 87% of which appear only once. The age range of participants was about 18 to 90 years, with residence in approximately 25 US areas. Material: PBMCs or T cells enriched from blood (not recorded which). The TCR sequence derives from a man aged 40-50 years in a cohort exposed to, infected with or recovered from COVID-19 (not recorded which).

CDR3 sequence (DNA): TGTGCCAGCAGGGCCGGGATTCCAGCTTTCTTT. Translated, it gives CASRAGIPAFF. The V call is TRBV28, the J call TRBJ1-1; no reliable D call. The CDR3 is 11 residues long. Trimming cost V 6 bases and J 10 bases, with 12 bases left between them. Germline CDR1 MDHEN, CDR2 SYDVKM.